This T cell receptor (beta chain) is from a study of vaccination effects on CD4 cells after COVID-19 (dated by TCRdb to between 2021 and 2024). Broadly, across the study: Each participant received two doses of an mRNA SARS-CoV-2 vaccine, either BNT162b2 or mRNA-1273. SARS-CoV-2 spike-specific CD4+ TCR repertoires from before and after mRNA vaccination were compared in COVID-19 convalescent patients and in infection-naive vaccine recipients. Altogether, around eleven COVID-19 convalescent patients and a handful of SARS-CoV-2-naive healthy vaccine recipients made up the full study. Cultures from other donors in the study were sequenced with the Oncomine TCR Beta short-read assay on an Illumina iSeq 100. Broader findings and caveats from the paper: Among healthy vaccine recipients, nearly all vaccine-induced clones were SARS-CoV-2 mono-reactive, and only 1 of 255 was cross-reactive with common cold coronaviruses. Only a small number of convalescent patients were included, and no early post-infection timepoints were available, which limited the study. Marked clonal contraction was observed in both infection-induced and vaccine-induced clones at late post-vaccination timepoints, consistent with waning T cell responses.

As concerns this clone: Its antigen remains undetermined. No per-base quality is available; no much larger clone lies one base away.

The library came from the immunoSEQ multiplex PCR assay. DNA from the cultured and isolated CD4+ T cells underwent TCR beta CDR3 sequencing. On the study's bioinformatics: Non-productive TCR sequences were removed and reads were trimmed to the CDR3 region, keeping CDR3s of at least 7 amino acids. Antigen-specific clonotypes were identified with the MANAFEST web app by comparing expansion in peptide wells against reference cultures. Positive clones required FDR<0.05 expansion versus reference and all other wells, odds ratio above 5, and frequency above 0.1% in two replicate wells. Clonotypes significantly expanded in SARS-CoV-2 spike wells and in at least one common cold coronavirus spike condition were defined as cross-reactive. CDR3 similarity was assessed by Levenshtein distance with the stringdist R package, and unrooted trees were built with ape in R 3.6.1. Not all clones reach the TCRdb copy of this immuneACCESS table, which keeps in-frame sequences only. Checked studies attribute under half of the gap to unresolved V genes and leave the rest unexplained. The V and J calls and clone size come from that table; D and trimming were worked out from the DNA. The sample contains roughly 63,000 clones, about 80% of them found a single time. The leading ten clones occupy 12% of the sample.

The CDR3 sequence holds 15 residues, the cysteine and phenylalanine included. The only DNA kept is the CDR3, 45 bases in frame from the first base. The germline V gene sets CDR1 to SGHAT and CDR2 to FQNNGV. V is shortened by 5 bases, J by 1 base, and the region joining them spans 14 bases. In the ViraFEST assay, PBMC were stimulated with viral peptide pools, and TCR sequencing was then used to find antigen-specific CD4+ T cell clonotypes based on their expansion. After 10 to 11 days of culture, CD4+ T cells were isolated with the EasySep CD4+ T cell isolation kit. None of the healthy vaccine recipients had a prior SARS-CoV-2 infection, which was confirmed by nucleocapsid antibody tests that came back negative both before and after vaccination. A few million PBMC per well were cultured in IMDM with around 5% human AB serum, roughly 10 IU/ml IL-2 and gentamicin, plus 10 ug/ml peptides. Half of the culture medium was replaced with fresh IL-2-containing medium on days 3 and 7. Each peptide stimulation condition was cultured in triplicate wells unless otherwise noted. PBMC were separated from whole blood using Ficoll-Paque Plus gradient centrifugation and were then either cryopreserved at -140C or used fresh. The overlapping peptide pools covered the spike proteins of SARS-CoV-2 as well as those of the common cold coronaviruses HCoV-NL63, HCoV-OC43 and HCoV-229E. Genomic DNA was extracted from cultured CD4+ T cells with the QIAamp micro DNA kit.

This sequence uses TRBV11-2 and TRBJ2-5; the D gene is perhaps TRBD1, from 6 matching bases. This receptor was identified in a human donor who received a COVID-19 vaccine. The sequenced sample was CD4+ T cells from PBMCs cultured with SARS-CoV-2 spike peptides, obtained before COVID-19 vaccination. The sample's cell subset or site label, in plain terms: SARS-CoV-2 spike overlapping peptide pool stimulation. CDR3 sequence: CASSRSGTFQETQYF. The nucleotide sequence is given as TGTGCCAGCAGCCGGTCGGGGACATTCCAAGAGACCCAGTACTTC.